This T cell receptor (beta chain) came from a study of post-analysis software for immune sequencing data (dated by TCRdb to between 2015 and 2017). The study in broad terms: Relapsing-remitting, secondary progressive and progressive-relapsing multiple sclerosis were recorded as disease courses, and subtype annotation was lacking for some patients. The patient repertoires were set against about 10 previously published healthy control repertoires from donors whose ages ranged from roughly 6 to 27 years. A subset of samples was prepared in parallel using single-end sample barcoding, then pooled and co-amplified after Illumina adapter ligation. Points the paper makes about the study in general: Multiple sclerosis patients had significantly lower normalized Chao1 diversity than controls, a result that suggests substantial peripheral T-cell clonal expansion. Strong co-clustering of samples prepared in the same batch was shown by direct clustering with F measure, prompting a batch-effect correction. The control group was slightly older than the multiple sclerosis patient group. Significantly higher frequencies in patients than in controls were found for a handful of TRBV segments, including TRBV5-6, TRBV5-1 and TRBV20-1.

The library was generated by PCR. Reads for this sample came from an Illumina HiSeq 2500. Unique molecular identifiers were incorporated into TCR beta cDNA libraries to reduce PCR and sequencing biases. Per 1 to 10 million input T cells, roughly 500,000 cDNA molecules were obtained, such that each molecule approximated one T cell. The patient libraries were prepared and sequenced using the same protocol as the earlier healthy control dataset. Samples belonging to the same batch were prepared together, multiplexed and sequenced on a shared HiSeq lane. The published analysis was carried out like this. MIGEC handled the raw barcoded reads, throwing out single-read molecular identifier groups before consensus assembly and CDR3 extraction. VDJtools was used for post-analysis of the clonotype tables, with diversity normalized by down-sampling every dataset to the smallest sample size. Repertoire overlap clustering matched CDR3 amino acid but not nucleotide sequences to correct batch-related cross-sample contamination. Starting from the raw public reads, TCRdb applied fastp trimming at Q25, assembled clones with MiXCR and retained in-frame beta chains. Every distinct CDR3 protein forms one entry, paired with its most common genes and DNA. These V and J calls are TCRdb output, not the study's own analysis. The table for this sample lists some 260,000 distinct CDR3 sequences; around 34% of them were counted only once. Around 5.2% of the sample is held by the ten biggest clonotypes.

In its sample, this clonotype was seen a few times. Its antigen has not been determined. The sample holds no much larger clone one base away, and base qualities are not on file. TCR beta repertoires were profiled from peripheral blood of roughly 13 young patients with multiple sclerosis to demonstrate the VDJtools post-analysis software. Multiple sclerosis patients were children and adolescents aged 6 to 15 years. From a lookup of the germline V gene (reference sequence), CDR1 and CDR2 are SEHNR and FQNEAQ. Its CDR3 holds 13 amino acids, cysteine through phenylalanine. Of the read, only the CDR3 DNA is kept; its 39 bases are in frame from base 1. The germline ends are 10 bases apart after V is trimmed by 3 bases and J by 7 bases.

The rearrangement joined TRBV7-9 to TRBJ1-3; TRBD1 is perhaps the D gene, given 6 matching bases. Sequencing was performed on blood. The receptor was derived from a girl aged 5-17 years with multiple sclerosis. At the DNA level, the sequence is TGTGCCAGCAGCTTTAACAGGGCGAACACCATATATTTT. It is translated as CASSFNRANTIYF.